This entry features one TCR beta chain sequence. The antigen is undetermined. Next came a second PCR, run for about 7 to 12 cycles, which used a sample-barcoded 5' primer along with a J-beta primer mix. From the 5' RACE reads, TCRdb called clonotypes with MiXCR, one entry per CDR3 protein. Altogether around 1.5 million distinct CDR3 sequences are present, about 31% being singletons, with the ten largest covering around 11%. The data originate from a study of blood T cells in healthy people across ages. About the study: Per two T cells, about one barcoded beta molecule was captured through template switching.

Points from the study as a whole: Per million T cells, the diversity of TCR beta decreased roughly linearly as age advanced. Donors of long life had a larger count of naive CD4+ cells and greater diversity than aged donors.

Samples each yielded at least 6 micrograms of total RNA. Sequenced material: blood. The TCR sequence derives from a woman in her twenties or thirties in good health.

The DNA of the CDR3 is TGTGCCAGCAGCGTTAGCGGCCTAGCCAAAAACATTCAGTACTTC. This sequence encodes CASSVSGLAKNIQYF. The chain combines TRBV9 with TRBJ2-4, with D maybe TRBD2 (6 bases). Looked up from germline, CDR1 is SGDLS and CDR2 is YYNGEE. CDR3 size: 15 residues. V was clipped by 2 bases and J by 0 bases, with 9 bases between them.